Presented here are 5 T cell receptor beta chains from one specimen sequenced in a study of blood T cell repertoires in COVID-19. The protocol was immunoSEQ multiplex PCR, while the TCRdb copy is restricted to in-frame clones and leaves out a portion. Of under 130,000 clones in the sample, 70% to 90% were seen once. The specimen sequenced was peripheral blood. All receptors derive from a woman aged 55-75 years with acute or convalescent COVID-19.

The chain has TRBV7-9 and TRBJ2-5; D perhaps matches TRBD1 (7 bases). The CDR3 runs to 15 residues. V was trimmed by 5 bases and J by 0 bases, leaving 13 bases between them. In germline, CDR1 is SEHNR, CDR2 FQNEAQ (reference sequence). CDR3 region: CASSIGGTDQETQYF. For the CDR3, the DNA is TGTGCCAGCAGCATCGGAGGGACAGACCAAGAGACCCAGTACTTC. The variable domain in full, with the rest retrieved from reference TRBV7-9 and TRBJ2-5, is DTGVSQNPRHKITKRGQNVTFRCDPISEHNRLYWYRQTLGQGPEFLTYFQNEAQLEKSRLLSDRFSAERPKGSFSTLEIQRTEQGDSAMYLCASSIGGTDQETQYFGPGTRLLVL.

The chain recombines TRBV6-1 with TRBJ2-7, with TRBD2 matching over 7 bases. The trim removed 1 base at V and 3 bases at J, leaving 9 bases unmatched. The CDR3 is made up of 16 amino acids. The V gene's germline CDR1 is MNHNS and CDR2 SASEGT. DNA of the CDR3: TGTGCCAGCAGTGAAGTAGGGAGGGCCGATGGCTACGAGCAGTACGTC. The encoded protein is CASSEVGRADGYEQYV.

The chain has TRBV6-2 or TRBV6-3 and TRBJ2-6; the D gene is possibly TRBD1 (5 bases). Germline V gene sequence: CDR1 MNHEY, CDR2 SVGEGT. This CDR3 is 17 amino acids long. V lost 2 bases to trimming and J lost 2 bases, with 13 bases between them. In DNA form, the CDR3 reads TGTGCCAGCAGTTACCCAATGCAGGGAACTGGGGCCAACGTCCTGACTTTC. This gives the protein CASSYPMQGTGANVLTF.

The chain combines TRBV4-1 with TRBJ1-1; D call uncertain. The CDR3 consists of 16 residues. V lost 2 bases and J 5 bases, leaving 18 bases between the germline ends. Germline values: CDR1 MGHRA, CDR2 YSYEKL. The CDR3 spells CASSQPTTLRGTEAFF. CDR3 sequence (DNA): TGCGCCAGCAGCCAACCCACCACACTTAGAGGGACTGAAGCTTTCTTT.

The count of this clone is one. This chain joins TRBV30 and TRBJ2-3; 11 bases align to TRBD2. This CDR3 comprises 16 residues. The germline V gene encodes CDR1 GTSNPN and CDR2 SVGIG (reference sequence). J was trimmed by 2 bases and V by 1 base; bases with no gene match: 5. CDR3 residues: CAWSAGTSGLTDTQYF. CDR3 nucleotide sequence: TGTGCCTGGAGTGCAGGGACTAGCGGTCTCACAGATACGCAGTATTTT. Complete variable domain (other parts from reference TRBV30 and TRBJ2-3): SQTIHQWPATLVQPVGSPLSLECTVEGTSNPNLYWYRQAAGRGLQLLFYSVGIGQISSEVPQNLSASRPQDRQFILSSKKLLLSDSGFYLCAWSAGTSGLTDTQYFGPGTRLTVL.